The rows below give T cell receptor beta chains drawn from one sample of a study of T cell repertoires in ileal Crohn's disease. Measured with immunoSEQ multiplex PCR; TCRdb has only the in-frame clones, and not every one. Here the sample spans about 7,200 clones, more than 65% being singletons. The specimen was ileal tissue. Every receptor here comes from an adult with Crohn's disease. Each CDR3 is given with its conserved first and last residue. Each record gives: J gene, clone size, V gene, D gene, CDR3 DNA, CDR3 protein. A D gene is named only where the DNA matches it firmly. Size is omitted from some rows. Given values are once, few, many or a class for expanded clones.

J gene: TRBJ1-2
clone size: -
V gene: TRBV5-1
D gene: -
CDR3 DNA: TGCGCCAGCAGCTTGCGGGGTAATTCTGCTAACTATGGCTACACCTTC
CDR3 protein: CASSLRGNSANYGYTF

J gene: TRBJ2-5
clone size: few
V gene: TRBV7-2
D gene: -
CDR3 DNA: TGTGCCAGCAGCTTATCGCGAGAGACCCAGTACTTC
CDR3 protein: CASSLSRETQYF

J gene: TRBJ2-1
clone size: -
V gene: TRBV7-2
D gene: TRBD2
CDR3 DNA: TGTGCCAGCAGCCCACTAGCGCTAAGCTCCTACAATGAGCAGTTCTTC
CDR3 protein: CASSPLALSSYNEQFF

J gene: TRBJ1-5
clone size: few
V gene: TRBV6-5
D gene: TRBD1
CDR3 DNA: TGTGCCAGCAGCCGGACAGGGACAAGCAATCAGCCCCAGCATTTT
CDR3 protein: CASSRTGTSNQPQHF

J gene: TRBJ1-5
clone size: once
V gene: TRBV7-9
D gene: -
CDR3 DNA: TGTGCCAGCAGCCCAACGTCAGATTCCAATCAGCCCCAGCATTTT
CDR3 protein: CASSPTSDSNQPQHF

J gene: TRBJ2-2
clone size: -
V gene: TRBV2
D gene: -
CDR3 DNA: TGTGCCAGCAACAGTATGATTAACACCGGGGAGCTGTTTTTT
CDR3 protein: CASNSMINTGELFF

J gene: TRBJ1-2
clone size: few
V gene: TRBV2
D gene: TRBD1
CDR3 DNA: TGTGCCAGCAGGGACAGGTTCTATGGCTACACCTTC
CDR3 protein: CASRDRFYGYTF

J gene: TRBJ2-7
clone size: once
V gene: TRBV7-9
D gene: TRBD1
CDR3 DNA: TGTGCCAGCAGCCCCGGGACAGGGAACTACGAGCAGTACTTC
CDR3 protein: CASSPGTGNYEQYF

J gene: TRBJ2-2
clone size: -
V gene: TRBV10-1
D gene: TRBD2
CDR3 DNA: TGCGCCAGCAGTGAGTCAAAAGCGGGAGTTACCGGGGAGCTGTTTTTT
CDR3 protein: CASSESKAGVTGELFF

J gene: TRBJ1-5
clone size: -
V gene: TRBV6-5
D gene: TRBD1
CDR3 DNA: TGTGCCAGCAGTTACACGCGGACAGGCGGGCAGCCCCAGCATTTT
CDR3 protein: CASSYTRTGGQPQHF

J gene: TRBJ2-3
clone size: -
V gene: TRBV5-6
D gene: TRBD2
CDR3 DNA: TGTGCCAGCAGCCCTCAACACCTCACGACTAGCGATACGCAGTATTTT
CDR3 protein: CASSPQHLTTSDTQYF

J gene: TRBJ2-7
clone size: -
V gene: TRBV11-2
D gene: -
CDR3 DNA: TGTGCCAGCAGCCCAGGAGGGGCATACATAGGAGAGCAGTACTTC
CDR3 protein: CASSPGGAYIGEQYF

J gene: TRBJ2-5
clone size: -
V gene: TRBV5-1
D gene: TRBD1
CDR3 DNA: TGCGCCAGCAGCCGGACAGGGTCCTCAGAGACCCAATACTTC
CDR3 protein: CASSRTGSSETQYF

J gene: TRBJ2-2
clone size: -
V gene: TRBV11-2
D gene: -
CDR3 DNA: TGTGCCAGCAGCTTAGCAAAGGAGGACACCGGGGAGCTGTTTTTT
CDR3 protein: CASSLAKEDTGELFF

J gene: TRBJ2-7
clone size: -
V gene: TRBV12-5
D gene: -
CDR3 DNA: TGTGCTAGTGGTTTGGACACTACCTACGAGCAGTACTTC
CDR3 protein: CASGLDTTYEQYF

J gene: TRBJ1-2
clone size: once
V gene: TRBV7-9
D gene: -
CDR3 DNA: TGTGCCAGCAGCCTAGGGGGGGATGGCTACACCTTC
CDR3 protein: CASSLGGDGYTF

J gene: TRBJ1-1
clone size: -
V gene: TRBV25-1
D gene: TRBD1
CDR3 DNA: TGTGCCAGCAGAGGACAGGGTGACTCTGAAGCTTTCTTT
CDR3 protein: CASRGQGDSEAFF

J gene: TRBJ2-2
clone size: -
V gene: TRBV11-2
D gene: TRBD1
CDR3 DNA: TGTGCCAGCAGCTTAGGACAGGGGGCGGGCACCGGGGAGCTGTTTTTT
CDR3 protein: CASSLGQGAGTGELFF